One and the same sample provided the 16 T cell receptor beta chains below, sequenced in a study of cytomegalovirus exposure and HLA in healthy donors (dated by TCRdb to 2015 to 2018). Library generation was performed with the immunoSEQ multiplex PCR assay. A mixture of 60 forward primers for TCR Vbeta segments and 13 reverse primers for TCR Jbeta segments was used in the multiplex PCR. Held by TCRdb, this immuneACCESS table contains in-frame sequences only and omits some clones. Under half of the omission traces to an unresolved V gene where checked; the cause of the rest is unknown. This sample comprises some 130,000 clones, 80% to 90% of them detected only once. The ten most abundant clones make up under 7% of the sample. What was sequenced was PBMCs. The source of these receptors is a woman aged 40-49 years in good health and CMV-seropositive.

There are a few counts of this clone. The V gene is TRBV2, the J gene TRBJ2-7; no clear D gene. V was pared by 8 bases and J by 4 bases, with 6 bases between. Germline-derived CDR1 and CDR2 are SNHLY and FYNNEI. The CDR3 length is 10 residues. The CDR3 bases are TGTGCCAGCGGAGATTACGAGCAGTACTTC. Translation gives CASGDYEQYF.

The V and J genes are TRBV19 and TRBJ1-1; TRBD1 might be the D (6 bases). Germline CDR1 LNHDA, CDR2 SQIVND (reference sequence). V was shortened by 5 bases and J by 3 bases, with 19 bases between the two germline ends. The CDR3 contains 16 residues. CDR3 DNA sequence: TGTGCCAGTAGTCTTCTTCGGGACACCCGTGACACTGAAGCTTTCTTT. It translates to CASSLLRDTRDTEAFF.

The chain carries TRBV5-4 and TRBJ1-1; TRBD1 might be the D (6 bases). CDR1 and CDR2 (germline): SGHNT, YYREEE (reference sequence). Trimming shortened V by 0 bases and J by 1 base, and 10 bases separated the two germline ends. The CDR3 covers 15 residues. The CDR3 spells CASSLDQGPNTEAFF. The CDR3 DNA is TGTGCCAGCAGCTTGGATCAGGGGCCGAACACTGAAGCTTTCTTT.

The rearrangement uses TRBV7-2 and TRBJ1-4; TRBD1 aligns across 8 bases. From germline, CDR1 is SGHTA and CDR2 FQGNSA. This CDR3 is built from 15 residues. The J segment lost 5 bases and the V segment lost 5 bases, leaving 7 bases of the junction unmatched. The CDR3 region is CASSRGTGGNEKLFF. CDR3 sequence (DNA): TGTGCCAGCAGCCGGGGGACAGGTGGAAATGAAAAACTGTTTTTT.

Only a few counts were recorded for this clone. The chain recombines TRBV13 with TRBJ1-2; 9 bases are shared with TRBD1. The CDR3 loop spans 13 amino acids. Per germline, CDR1 PRHDT and CDR2 FYEKMQ (reference sequence). With 4 bases clipped from V and 5 bases from J, the junction kept 2 bases outside the gene matches. The CDR3 DNA is TGTGCCAGCAGCTATGACAGGGGGTATGGCTACACCTTC. Translated, it gives CASSYDRGYGYTF. Variable domain in full (rest from reference TRBV13 and TRBJ1-2): AAGVIQSPRHLIKEKRETATLKCYPIPRHDTVYWYQQGPGQDPQFLISFYEKMQSDKGSIPDRFSAQQFSDYHSELNMSSLELGDSALYFCASSYDRGYGYTFGSGTRLTVV.

The chain has TRBV30 and TRBJ1-2; 8 bases agree with TRBD1. The CDR3 sequence is 13 residues long. The V segment lost 0 bases and the J segment 8 bases; nucleotides outside the gene matches: 5. Germline V gene sequence: CDR1 GTSNPN, CDR2 SVGIG (reference sequence). The CDR3 DNA is TGTGCCTGGAGTGTACAGGGGGATCGGGGCTACACCTTC. Translated: CAWSVQGDRGYTF. Based on the CDR3 plus reference TRBV30 and TRBJ1-2, the full variable domain is SQTIHQWPATLVQPVGSPLSLECTVEGTSNPNLYWYRQAAGRGLQLLFYSVGIGQISSEVPQNLSASRPQDRQFILSSKKLLLSDSGFYLCAWSVQGDRGYTFGSGTRLTVV.

The gene calls are TRBV6-5 and TRBJ2-7; TRBD1 matches at 8 bases. The germline gives CDR1 MNHEY, CDR2 SVGAGI. J was trimmed by 0 bases and V by 0 bases; bases with no gene match: 4. The CDR3 is 16 residues long. The CDR3 spells CASSYSTGESSYEQYF. In DNA, the CDR3 is TGTGCCAGCAGTTACTCGACAGGGGAAAGCTCCTACGAGCAGTACTTC.

The chain employs TRBV2 and TRBJ1-1; weak D call: TRBD1 (6 bases). The V gene lost 6 bases and the J gene lost 5 bases, with 13 bases spanning the gap. The length of the CDR3 is 13 residues. The germline V gene encodes CDR1 SNHLY and CDR2 FYNNEI. The CDR3: CASRGGAGTEAFF. The CDR3 DNA sequence: TGTGCCAGCAGGGGGGGGGCGGGAACTGAAGCTTTCTTT.

The chain combines TRBV6-6 with TRBJ2-1; 8 bases align to TRBD2. CDR1 and CDR2 (germline): MNHNY, SVGAGI (reference sequence). This CDR3 comprises 14 residues. V shed 5 bases and J 5 bases; nucleotides not matched to a gene: 5. CDR3 protein: CASSPQLADNEQFF. The CDR3 region has the DNA TGTGCCAGCAGTCCCCAACTAGCGGACAATGAGCAGTTCTTC.

CDR3 nucleotide sequence: TGTGCCAGCAAATCAGGGTTATTGGCCTCCTACGAGCAGTACTTC. Amino acid sequence: CASKSGLLASYEQYF. The gene calls are TRBV27 and TRBJ2-7; weak D call: TRBD1 (5 bases). V was shortened by 7 bases and J by 0 bases, with 16 bases between the two germline ends. This CDR3 is 15 amino acids long. Germline CDR1 reads MNHEY; CDR2 reads SMNVEV (reference sequence).

This clone was counted a single time. The chain carries TRBV19 and TRBJ1-1, with D unclear. Trimming shortened V by 3 bases and J by 5 bases, and 10 bases separated the two germline ends. Germline V gene lookup returns CDR1 LNHDA and CDR2 SQIVND (reference sequence). This CDR3 spans 13 amino acids. The CDR3 reads CASSIARGTEAFF. CDR3 bases: TGTGCCAGTAGTATCGCGAGAGGAACTGAAGCTTTCTTT.

This clone occurred a few times. The rearrangement links TRBV6-4 to TRBJ2-2; a possible D gene is TRBD2 (6 bases). V was trimmed by 6 bases and J by 4 bases, leaving 12 bases between them. Germline values: CDR1 MRHNA, CDR2 SNTAGT. The CDR3 has 14 amino acids. This CDR3 is CASSPLGGTGELFF. The CDR3 DNA reads as TGTGCCAGCAGCCCCTTGGGGGGCACCGGGGAGCTGTTTTTT.

This chain links TRBV7-3 with TRBJ2-2; TRBD2 matches 9 bases. The germline gives CDR1 SGHTA, CDR2 FQGTGA. The trim removed 2 bases at V and 7 bases at J, leaving 11 bases unmatched. The CDR3 extends over 17 amino acids. CDR3 amino acids: CASSLVSAGGIDGELFF. As DNA, the CDR3 is TGTGCCAGCAGCTTAGTCTCGGCGGGAGGGATAGACGGGGAGCTGTTTTTT. Using reference TRBV7-3 and TRBJ2-2 for the parts outside the CDR3, the full variable domain is GAGVSQTPSNKVTEKGKYVELRCDPISGHTALYWYRQSLGQGPEFLIYFQGTGAADDSGLPNDRFFAVRPEGSVSTLKIQRTERGDSAVYLCASSLVSAGGIDGELFFGEGSRLTVL.

V usage is TRBV7-3 and J usage is TRBJ1-2; D gene ambiguous. Between the trimmed V and J ends, which lost 6 bases and 2 bases, there was a span of 10 bases. CDR3 length: 13 amino acids. CDR1 is SGHTA, CDR2 FQGTGA, per germline. The CDR3 region has the DNA TGTGCCAGCAGTTTCGAAGCGAACTATGGCTACACCTTC. Its protein product is CASSFEANYGYTF.

This clone was seen only a few times. The chain couples TRBV5-1 to TRBJ2-3; 9 bases line up with TRBD2. This CDR3 has 17 amino acids. V shed 0 bases, J shed 1 base, and the junction held 6 bases outside the gene matches. Germline lookup yields CDR1 SGHRS and CDR2 YFSETQ. The CDR3 DNA follows: TGCGCCAGCAGCTTGGTGTCTAGCGGGGACCGCACAGATACGCAGTATTTT. It is translated as CASSLVSSGDRTDTQYF.

The J gene is TRBJ2-1, the V gene TRBV11-2, with a possible D match to TRBD2 (5 bases). Germline CDR1 SGHAT, CDR2 FQNNGV. V dropped 6 bases and J dropped 5 bases, with 8 bases sitting between them. This CDR3 is built from 12 residues. CDR3 bases: TGTGCCAGCAGGACTAACGACAATGAGCAGTTCTTC. Protein sequence: CASRTNDNEQFF.